These 19 T cell receptor beta chains were sequenced from one sample in a study of cytomegalovirus exposure and HLA in healthy donors. It was with 60 Vbeta and 13 Jbeta primers that the PCR ran. Generated by immunoSEQ multiplex PCR, the TCRdb table keeps only in-frame clones and is missing some. The sample records 110,000 to 150,000 clones, nearly 80% being singletons. Sequencing was done on a sample of PBMCs. Receptors originate from a woman in her thirties in good health and CMV-seronegative.

The rearrangement links TRBV9 to TRBJ2-3; D is uncertain. V was cut by 0 bases and J by 6 bases, with 8 bases left in between. Germline V gene lookup returns CDR1 SGDLS and CDR2 YYNGEE. This CDR3 comprises 13 residues. CDR3: CASSVGLIDTQYF. The CDR3 DNA is TGTGCCAGCAGCGTAGGTCTTATTGATACGCAGTATTTT.

This clone has a handful of counts. This rearrangement joins TRBV18 to TRBJ2-2; TRBD2 matches at 8 bases. The CDR3 runs to 13 residues. Germline V lookup: CDR1 KGHSH, CDR2 LQKENI. The V gene end was trimmed by 4 bases and the J gene end by 5 bases; junction bases not matched to a gene: 0. The CDR3 DNA follows: TGTGCCAGCTCACTAGCGGGAACCGGGGAGCTGTTTTTT. It translates to CASSLAGTGELFF. The entire variable domain, with the rest obtained from reference TRBV18 and TRBJ2-2, is as follows: NAGVMQNPRHLVRRRGQEARLRCSPMKGHSHVYWYRQLPEEGLKFMVYLQKENIIDESGMPKERFSAEFPKEGPSILRIQQVVRGDSAAYFCASSLAGTGELFFGEGSRLTVL.

The gene calls are TRBV13 and TRBJ2-1; TRBD2 aligns across 8 bases. The germline gives CDR1 PRHDT, CDR2 FYEKMQ (reference sequence). The CDR3 sequence is 18 residues long. With V trimmed by 0 bases and J by 8 bases, 15 bases remained unmatched. In DNA form, the CDR3 reads TGTGCCAGCAGCTTAGGAGCCTTCCCGGGACTAGTGGGGGATGAGCAGTTCTTC. It encodes CASSLGAFPGLVGDEQFF.

The CDR3 coding sequence is TGTGCCAGCAGTCGGACAGGGATGGAGACCCAGTACTTC. It codes for CASSRTGMETQYF. This sequence joins TRBV2 and TRBJ2-5, with TRBD1 identical over 8 bases. The CDR3 length is 13 residues. Trimming at V came to 5 bases and at J to 5 bases, leaving 4 bases not matched to a gene. Germline CDR1 is SNHLY and CDR2 is FYNNEI.

There are a few counts of this clone. The CDR3 sequence is CASSQAPGPNYGYTF. CDR3 nucleotide sequence: TGCGCCAGCAGCCAAGCTCCAGGCCCTAACTATGGCTACACCTTC. The chain recombines TRBV4-1 with TRBJ1-2, with D hard to call. The germline CDR1 and CDR2 sequences are MGHRA and YSYEKL. V dropped 1 base and J dropped 0 bases, with 9 bases sitting between them. CDR3 length: 15 amino acids.

The rearrangement joins TRBV10-2 to TRBJ1-2, with TRBD1 as a possible D gene (5 bases). The germline V and J ends were trimmed by 5 bases and 4 bases, with 11 bases remaining between them. Germline V lookup: CDR1 WSHSY, CDR2 SAAADI. The CDR3 covers 13 residues. The CDR3 bases are TGCGCCAGCAGTCCGACAGACGGCTATGGCTACACCTTC. Translating it yields CASSPTDGYGYTF.

This clone was detected only once. The gene calls are TRBV6-6 and TRBJ2-7; D not resolved. Trimming removed 5 bases from V and 1 base from J, with 9 bases in between. This CDR3 has 13 amino acids. Germline V lookup: CDR1 MNHNY, CDR2 SVGAGI (reference sequence). DNA of the CDR3: TGTGCCAGCAGTCGACCGGGTTCCTACGAGCAGTACTTC. Translation: CASSRPGSYEQYF.

This chain joins TRBV6-6 and TRBJ1-5; D unclear. The CDR3 is 14 residues long. V lost 2 bases to trimming and J lost 4 bases, with 9 bases between them. Germline V gene sequence: CDR1 MNHNY, CDR2 SVGAGI (reference sequence). CDR3 in DNA: TGTGCCAGCAGTTACCCAACAGAGAATCAGCCCCAGCATTTT. It yields the protein CASSYPTENQPQHF.

The chain uses TRBV4-2 and TRBJ2-7; the match to TRBD1 covers 8 bases. Germline V gene lookup returns CDR1 LGHNA and CDR2 YNFKEQ. The ends lost 4 bases at V and 5 bases at J; junction bases unmatched: 10. The CDR3 is 15 residues long. The chain's CDR3 is CASSLTGTGVDEQYF. CDR3 DNA: TGTGCCAGCAGCCTCACCGGGACAGGAGTGGACGAGCAGTACTTC.

The genes are TRBV5-6 and TRBJ2-7, with D tentatively TRBD1 (6 bases). Germline CDR1 is SGHDT and CDR2 is YYEEEE. The ends were cut back, 5 bases at V and 5 bases at J, with 14 bases in the middle. The CDR3 is 13 amino acids. Here the CDR3 reads CASSQAGVHEQYF. DNA for the CDR3: TGTGCCAGCAGTCAAGCAGGGGTCCACGAGCAGTACTTC.

The chain has TRBV19 and TRBJ1-1; 7 nucleotides match TRBD1. V lost 1 base, J lost 1 base, and 0 bases stayed unmatched. CDR1 is LNHDA, CDR2 SQIVND, per germline (reference sequence). The CDR3 loop spans 14 amino acids. The CDR3 nucleotides are TGTGCCAGTAGTATAGGACAGGGGAACACTGAAGCTTTCTTT. Encoded protein: CASSIGQGNTEAFF. Combining the CDR3 with reference TRBV19 and TRBJ1-1 gives the whole variable domain DGGITQSPKYLFRKEGQNVTLSCEQNLNHDAMYWYRQDPGQGLRLIYYSQIVNDFQKGDIAEGYSVSREKKESFPLTVTSAQKNPTAFYLCASSIGQGNTEAFFGQGTRLTVV.

The chain recombines TRBV18 with TRBJ2-2; the D gene is possibly TRBD2 (6 bases). The CDR3 spans 15 residues. Germline-derived CDR1 and CDR2 are KGHSH and LQKENI. The ends were cut back, 6 bases at V and 0 bases at J, with 11 bases in the middle. The CDR3 loop is CASSPGLTNTGELFF. The DNA for the CDR3 is TGTGCCAGCTCTCCGGGACTGACGAACACCGGGGAGCTGTTTTTT.

The chain employs TRBV14 and TRBJ2-6, with TRBD1 identical over 10 bases. The germline CDR1 and CDR2 sequences are SGHDN and FVKESK. The CDR3 spans 22 residues. V shed 1 base, J shed 3 bases, and the junction held 18 bases outside the gene matches. CDR3 DNA: TGTGCCAGCAGCCAAGGATTAACCTTCCTGGGACAGGGGATTGGTGGGGCCAACGTCCTGACTTTC. This translates into CASSQGLTFLGQGIGGANVLTF.

The chain links TRBV30 to TRBJ2-7; possible D gene TRBD1, 5 bases. The CDR3 spans 14 residues. Trimming shortened V by 0 bases and J by 3 bases, and 12 bases separated the two germline ends. Germline CDR1 is GTSNPN and CDR2 is SVGIG (reference sequence). The CDR3 spells CAWSVGAGIYEQYF. CDR3 coding DNA: TGTGCCTGGAGTGTAGGGGCAGGGATCTACGAGCAGTACTTC. The full variable domain, rest sourced from reference TRBV30 and TRBJ2-7, is SQTIHQWPATLVQPVGSPLSLECTVEGTSNPNLYWYRQAAGRGLQLLFYSVGIGQISSEVPQNLSASRPQDRQFILSSKKLLLSDSGFYLCAWSVGAGIYEQYFGPGTRLTVT.

This sequence joins TRBV7-2 and TRBJ1-4, with 10 positions matching TRBD1. Germline CDR1 is SGHTA and CDR2 is FQGNSA. V dropped 4 bases and J dropped 5; count of bases not matched to a gene: 10. There are 17 residues in the CDR3. The CDR3 region is CASSSGTGALLNEKLFF. Written as DNA, the CDR3 is TGTGCCAGCAGCTCCGGGACAGGGGCTCTCTTAAATGAAAAACTGTTTTTT.

The gene calls are TRBV18 and TRBJ2-7, with D maybe TRBD1 (6 bases). Germline CDR1 reads KGHSH; CDR2 reads LQKENI. The CDR3 is 14 residues long. V shed 3 bases and J shed 4 bases, with 13 bases lying between them. DNA of the CDR3: TGTGCCAGCTCACCCTCAGGGGCGGGTTACGAGCAGTACTTC. It is translated as CASSPSGAGYEQYF.

This chain joins TRBV7-3 and TRBJ2-5; 7 bases agree with TRBD2. The junction had 11 bases not matched to a gene; V was cut back by 5 bases and J by 5 bases. Germline V gene sequence: CDR1 SGHTA, CDR2 FQGTGA. This CDR3 is 15 amino acids long. The CDR3 sequence: CASSQQSGDWETQYF. In nucleotides, the CDR3 is TGTGCCAGCAGCCAGCAGAGCGGGGATTGGGAGACCCAGTACTTC.

The rearrangement uses TRBV7-9 and TRBJ1-1; a possible D gene is TRBD1 (6 bases). The CDR3 runs to 16 residues. Germline V gives CDR1 SEHNR, CDR2 FQNEAQ (reference sequence). V lost 1 base, J lost 1 base, and 13 bases lay in between. CDR3 sequence: CASSLVGRGSNTEAFF. The DNA of the CDR3 is TGTGCCAGCAGCTTAGTGGGCAGGGGCTCGAACACTGAAGCTTTCTTT.

This rearrangement joins TRBV7-2 to TRBJ1-2, with 9 positions matching TRBD1. Germline-derived CDR1 and CDR2 are SGHTA and FQGNSA. V shed 2 bases, J shed 6 bases, and the junction held 7 bases outside the gene matches. This CDR3 is 15 amino acids long. CDR3 region: CASSLFGTGLDGYTF. The CDR3, as DNA: TGTGCCAGCAGCTTATTTGGGACAGGGCTGGATGGCTACACCTTC.